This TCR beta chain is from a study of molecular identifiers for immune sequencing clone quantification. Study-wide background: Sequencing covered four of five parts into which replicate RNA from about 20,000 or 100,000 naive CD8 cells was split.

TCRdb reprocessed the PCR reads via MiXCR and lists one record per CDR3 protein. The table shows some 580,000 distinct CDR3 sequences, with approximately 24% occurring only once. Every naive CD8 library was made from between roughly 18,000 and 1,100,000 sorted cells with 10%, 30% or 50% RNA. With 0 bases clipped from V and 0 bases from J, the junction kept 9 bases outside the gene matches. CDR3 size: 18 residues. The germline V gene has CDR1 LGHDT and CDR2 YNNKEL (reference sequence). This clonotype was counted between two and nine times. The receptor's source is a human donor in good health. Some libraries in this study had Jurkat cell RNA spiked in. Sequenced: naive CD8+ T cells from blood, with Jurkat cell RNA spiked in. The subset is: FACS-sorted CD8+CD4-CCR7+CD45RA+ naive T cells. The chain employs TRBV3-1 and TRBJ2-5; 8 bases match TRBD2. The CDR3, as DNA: TGTGCCAGCAGCCAAGAAGGATTACTAGCGGCCTACCAAGAGACCCAGTACTTC. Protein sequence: CASSQEGLLAAYQETQYF.